Below, 18 T cell receptor beta chains from the same sample are listed, as sequenced in a study of molecular identifiers for immune sequencing clone quantification. In TCRdb, the PCR reads were re-called with MiXCR into one record per CDR3 protein. The data hold about 640,000 distinct CDR3 sequences, with about 20% observed a single time. Sequenced input: naive CD8+ T cells from blood, with Jurkat cell RNA spiked in. Described subset: FACS-sorted CD8+CD4-CCR7+CD45RA+ naive T cells. The receptor set was obtained from a human donor in good health. Some libraries in this study had Jurkat cell RNA spiked in.

This clonotype was seen at least ten times. The gene calls are TRBV4-1 and TRBJ2-1; 7 bases match TRBD2. Unmatched junction bases numbered 2, after V lost 4 bases and J lost 2 bases. Germline CDR1 is MGHRA and CDR2 is YSYEKL. This CDR3 has 14 residues. For the CDR3, the DNA is TGCGCCAGCAGCCCCACTAGCGCCTACAATGAGCAGTTCTTC. Encoded protein: CASSPTSAYNEQFF.

In its sample, this clonotype was seen many times. This sequence joins TRBV20-1 and TRBJ2-7; D perhaps matches TRBD1 (6 bases). Germline V gene sequence: CDR1 DFQATT, CDR2 SNEGSKA (reference sequence). This CDR3 spans 15 amino acids. Trimming took off 6 bases at V and 0 bases at J, with 18 bases between the two ends. CDR3 DNA sequence: TGCAGTGCCAGGGGATCAAGAGAGAACTCCTACGAGCAGTACTTC. It specifies CSARGSRENSYEQYF.

V gene TRBV20-1 combines with J gene TRBJ2-3, with D perhaps being TRBD1 or TRBD2 (5 bases each). The V gene's germline CDR1 is DFQATT and CDR2 SNEGSKA (reference sequence). This CDR3 is built from 14 residues. Trimming pared 3 bases from V and 7 bases from J, leaving 17 bases between. The CDR3 nucleotides are TGCAGTGCTAGCCCGGGGCCTGACTGGAATACGCAGTATTTT. Protein product: CSASPGPDWNTQYF.

This clonotype was detected only a few times. The CDR3: CASSIDGDYGYTF. The CDR3 DNA follows: TGTGCCAGCAGCATTGACGGGGACTATGGCTACACCTTC. This chain links TRBV7-9 with TRBJ1-2; D not resolved. Trimming took 5 bases from V and 3 from J, leaving 10 bases between them. Germline V gives CDR1 SEHNR, CDR2 FQNEAQ (reference sequence). The CDR3 contains 13 residues. The full variable domain, in which reference TRBV7-9 and TRBJ1-2 provide the parts outside the CDR3, is DTGVSQNPRHKITKRGQNVTFRCDPISEHNRLYWYRQTLGQGPEFLTYFQNEAQLEKSRLLSDRFSAERPKGSFSTLEIQRTEQGDSAMYLCASSIDGDYGYTFGSGTRLTVV.

The rearrangement links TRBV24-1 to TRBJ2-3; D might be TRBD2 (6 bases). The V end lost 5 bases, the J end lost 4 bases, and 9 bases lay between the germline ends. This CDR3 region has 13 residues. The germline V gene encodes CDR1 KGHDR and CDR2 SFDVKD. In DNA form, the CDR3 reads TGTGCCACCAGTGGGCCTAGCGCAGATACGCAGTATTTT. It is translated as CATSGPSADTQYF.

The chain recombines TRBV19 with TRBJ2-7; TRBD2 matches 10 bases. Germline V gene data show CDR1 as LNHDA and CDR2 as SQIVND (reference sequence). V lost 4 bases, J lost 5 bases, and 8 bases stayed unmatched. CDR3 length equals 15 residues. The DNA of the CDR3 is TGTGCCAGTAGTACTTTACTAGCGGGATTCGACGAGCAGTACTTC. Translating it yields CASSTLLAGFDEQYF.

This clonotype was seen repeatedly, ten times or more. This rearrangement joins TRBV5-5 to TRBJ2-7; TRBD2 matches 10 bases. CDR3 length: 16 residues. Germline V gives CDR1 SGHKS, CDR2 YYEKEE (reference sequence). V dropped 1 base and J dropped 2; count of bases not matched to a gene: 6. As DNA, the CDR3 is TGTGCCAGCAGCTTGCCTAGCGGGGGACCCACCTACGAGCAGTACTTC. Translation gives CASSLPSGGPTYEQYF.

The chain joins TRBV13 to TRBJ2-3; no definite D call. Looked up from germline, CDR1 is PRHDT and CDR2 is FYEKMQ (reference sequence). The CDR3 totals 17 residues. The V gene lost 0 bases and the J gene lost 2 bases, with 15 bases spanning the gap. CDR3 nucleotides: TGTGCCAGCAGCTTAGGCTCCCACAGAACCTTCACAGATACGCAGTATTTT. It is translated as CASSLGSHRTFTDTQYF.

This clonotype was counted ten times or more. The rearrangement links TRBV5-5 to TRBJ2-7; no clear D gene. Germline lookup yields CDR1 SGHKS and CDR2 YYEKEE (reference sequence). The V end lost 0 bases, the J end lost 4 bases, and 17 bases lay between the germline ends. The CDR3 loop spans 16 amino acids. CDR3 DNA sequence: TGTGCCAGCAGCTTGGAAGTGCACCCGGAGATGTACGAGCAGTACTTC. Its protein is CASSLEVHPEMYEQYF.

This clonotype was counted many times. The V gene is TRBV5-6, the J gene TRBJ2-5, with D possibly matching TRBD1 (5 bases). The length of the CDR3 is 12 residues. Germline V lookup: CDR1 SGHDT, CDR2 YYEEEE. Trimming left V 4 bases short and J 7 bases short, with 11 bases between. CDR3 region: CASSPQGTTQYF. For the CDR3, the DNA is TGTGCCAGCAGCCCCCAGGGTACGACCCAGTACTTC.

This clonotype has at least ten counts. The chain recombines TRBV20-1 with TRBJ1-5, with unresolved D. The CDR3 is 15 residues long. The V end was cut by 3 bases, the J end by 0 bases, with 12 bases between. Germline lookup yields CDR1 DFQATT and CDR2 SNEGSKA (reference sequence). This CDR3 reads CSARTSLNSNQPQHF. In nucleotides, the CDR3 is TGCAGTGCTAGGACCTCTTTAAATAGCAATCAGCCCCAGCATTTT.

The gene calls are TRBV28 and TRBJ2-5; 8 bases fit TRBD2. Germline CDR1 is MDHEN and CDR2 is SYDVKM. The CDR3 is made up of 14 amino acids. V dropped 3 bases and J dropped 5; count of bases not matched to a gene: 5. CDR3 in amino acids: CASSLRLAWETQYF. CDR3 bases: TGTGCCAGCAGTTTGAGACTAGCGTGGGAGACCCAGTACTTC.

This clonotype was observed many times. The V gene is TRBV12-3 or TRBV12-4, the J gene TRBJ1-4, with D unclear. With 6 bases removed from V and 3 bases from J, the gap between germline ends came to 14 bases. The CDR3 totals 15 residues. CDR3: CASSSAGWSNEKLFF. CDR3 sequence (DNA): TGTGCCAGCAGCTCCGCTGGGTGGTCTAATGAAAAACTGTTTTTT.

This clonotype showed up just a few times. The chain is built from TRBV13 and TRBJ1-6, with D uncertain. The V gene lost 8 bases and the J gene lost 9 bases, with 17 bases spanning the gap. The CDR3 totals 14 residues. Germline V lookup: CDR1 PRHDT, CDR2 FYEKMQ (reference sequence). DNA for the CDR3: TGTGCCAGCGAACCGACGAAAACGGGTTCACCCCTCCACTTT. This sequence encodes CASEPTKTGSPLHF.

This clonotype was picked up many times. V is TRBV7-6 and J is TRBJ1-6; 9 bases match TRBD1. V dropped 5 bases and J dropped 10; count of bases not matched to a gene: 6. The CDR3 loop spans 14 amino acids. Germline CDR1 reads SGHVS; CDR2 reads FNYEAQ. The CDR3 here is CASSEGQGGSPLHF. CDR3 DNA sequence: TGTGCCAGCAGCGAGGGACAGGGAGGGTCACCCCTCCACTTT.

Remarks on this clonotype: A single base separates this from a much larger clone, so it may be a read error. The chain joins TRBV12-3 or TRBV12-4 to TRBJ1-3; D is possibly TRBD1 (6 bases). Trimming removed 5 bases at V and 0 bases at J, with 23 bases between. The CDR3 is 19 amino acids. Here the CDR3 reads CASSPTRGGPDHSGNTIYF. DNA of the CDR3: TGTGCCAGCAGTCCGACTAGGGGGGGGCCAGACCACTCTGGAAACACCATATATTTT.

Turning to this clonotype: A read error may be the cause here, since a much bigger clone is one base away. The CDR3 ends on some other residue instead of the conserved phenylalanine or tryptophan, so this is likely a read error. V is TRBV12-5 and J is TRBJ2-3; D unresolved. The CDR3 sequence is 16 residues long. Trimming pared 0 bases from V and 2 bases from J, leaving 12 bases between. CDR1 and CDR2 from the germline V gene are LGHNT and FRNRAP. The CDR3 protein is CASGLVFGINTDTQYL. The CDR3 coding sequence is TGTGCTAGTGGTTTGGTATTTGGGATAAACACAGATACGCAGTATCTT.

This clonotype was seen repeatedly, ten times or more. V and J are TRBV27 and TRBJ2-1, with TRBD2 matching 10 bases. This CDR3 spans 14 amino acids. After removal of 7 bases from V and 7 bases from J, the junction contained 7 bases not matched to a gene. Germline CDR1 and CDR2: MNHEY and SMNVEV (reference sequence). This CDR3 is CASIPLAGVNEQFF. The CDR3 coding sequence is TGTGCCAGCATTCCGCTAGCGGGAGTAAATGAGCAGTTCTTC.